This is a list of T cell receptor beta chains from one sample in a study of OX40 agonist ivuxolimab in advanced cancers. Profiling relied on immunoSEQ multiplex PCR, and the TCRdb table lists in-frame clones only, not all of them. This table has tens of thousands of clones, roughly 90% appearing once. The sequenced sample was CD4+ or CD8+ T cells sorted from blood, obtained in a trial of the OX40 agonist ivuxolimab. Source of these receptors: an adult with an advanced solid tumor such as melanoma, head and neck, liver or kidney cancer. CDR3s include the opening cysteine and the closing phenylalanine or tryptophan. D genes are given only for firm matches. Only part of the rows carry a size: once, few, many, or a class if the clone is expanded.

J: TRBJ1-2
size: once
D: .
length: 20
V: TRBV30
DNA: TGTGCCTGGGACGTACACCCCGTGGAGACCGCCCATCCTTTATTCTATGGCTACACCTTC
CDR3: CAWDVHPVETAHPLFYGYTF

J: TRBJ1-5
size: .
D: TRBD1
length: 21
V: TRBV7-6
DNA: TGTGCCAGCAGCTTCGAATGGTCGTCAGGGACAGGGGACCATAGCAATCAGCCCCAGCATTTT
CDR3: CASSFEWSSGTGDHSNQPQHF

J: TRBJ2-3
size: .
D: TRBD2
length: 15
V: TRBV29-1
DNA: TGCAGCGTTGAATCTGGACTAGCAGTTACAGATACGCAGTATTTT
CDR3: CSVESGLAVTDTQYF

J: TRBJ2-1
size: .
D: .
length: 12
V: TRBV19
DNA: TGTGCCAGCGGGGTTTCCTACAATGAGCAGTTCTTC
CDR3: CASGVSYNEQFF

J: TRBJ2-7
size: .
D: TRBD2
length: 17
V: TRBV5-4
DNA: TGTGCCAGCAGCTTGGCAGGATTGCGGGAGCCTCTCTACGAGCAGTACTTC
CDR3: CASSLAGLREPLYEQYF

J: TRBJ1-1
size: .
D: .
length: 15
V: TRBV30
DNA: TGTGCCTGGAGTGGCCCGAGGAAGGGGAACACTGAAGCTTTCTTT
CDR3: CAWSGPRKGNTEAFF

J: TRBJ2-7
size: .
D: .
length: 13
V: TRBV7-9
DNA: TGCGCCAGCAGCTTGGGACACCTTCATGGGCAGTACTTC
CDR3: CASSLGHLHGQYF

J: TRBJ1-5
size: .
D: .
length: 12
V: TRBV4-1
DNA: TGCGCCAGCAGCCAAGGTAATCAGCCCCAGCATTTT
CDR3: CASSQGNQPQHF

J: TRBJ2-1
size: .
D: .
length: 15
V: TRBV6-1
DNA: TGTGCCAGCAGTGAAGAGACGGGGAAGGGCAATGAGCAGTTCTTC
CDR3: CASSEETGKGNEQFF

J: TRBJ2-1
size: .
D: .
length: 19
V: TRBV28
DNA: TGTGCCAGCAGTCCGACAGGGGATGCGGGAGGGCCGACTTACAATGAGCAGTTCTTC
CDR3: CASSPTGDAGGPTYNEQFF

J: TRBJ1-3
size: .
D: TRBD1
length: 15
V: TRBV7-9
DNA: TGTGCCAGCAGCGGAACAGGGGGGATAAGAAACACCATATATTTT
CDR3: CASSGTGGIRNTIYF

J: TRBJ2-7
size: .
D: .
length: 14
V: TRBV7-9
DNA: TGTGCCAGCAGCGGGCAGGGGACTATCTACGAGCAGTACTTC
CDR3: CASSGQGTIYEQYF

J: TRBJ2-7
size: .
D: .
length: 13
V: TRBV5-8
DNA: TGTGCCAGCAGCTTAGGGGTATCCTACGAGCAGTACTTC
CDR3: CASSLGVSYEQYF

J: TRBJ2-5
size: .
D: TRBD2
length: 14
V: TRBV30
DNA: TGTGCCTCACACGTCGGGAGGGCCCCAGAGACCCAGTACTTC
CDR3: CASHVGRAPETQYF

J: TRBJ1-2
size: .
D: .
length: 11
V: TRBV29-1
DNA: TGCAGCGTCTCCGGGACAAATGGCTACACCTTC
CDR3: CSVSGTNGYTF

J: TRBJ2-7
size: .
D: TRBD2
length: 16
V: TRBV5-4
DNA: TGTGCCAGCAGCCCCGGACTAGCGGGGGATTGGAACGAGCAGTACTTC
CDR3: CASSPGLAGDWNEQYF

J: TRBJ2-7
size: .
D: .
length: 14
V: TRBV16
DNA: TGTGCCAGCAGCCGAGGGGTCGGATCCTACGAGCAGTACTTC
CDR3: CASSRGVGSYEQYF

J: TRBJ1-1
size: .
D: TRBD1
length: 11
V: TRBV19
DNA: TGTGCCAGTAGATCGGGACAGCAAGCTTTCTTT
CDR3: CASRSGQQAFF

J: TRBJ2-1
size: .
D: .
length: 14
V: TRBV6-5
DNA: TGTGCCAGCAGTTACGGAACAGGGTACAATGAGCAGTTCTTC
CDR3: CASSYGTGYNEQFF

J: TRBJ2-1
size: .
D: .
length: 16
V: TRBV11-2
DNA: TGTGCCAGCAGCGTACTAGGAGGGGGCTCCTACAATGAGCAGTTCTTC
CDR3: CASSVLGGGSYNEQFF

J: TRBJ2-1
size: .
D: TRBD2
length: 16
V: TRBV7-9
DNA: TGTGCCAGCAGACCCCCCGGGACTAGCTCCTTTAATGAGCAGTTCTTC
CDR3: CASRPPGTSSFNEQFF

J: TRBJ2-6
size: .
D: .
length: 20
V: TRBV2
DNA: TGTGCCAGCAGTTCCTTCACCGGGACAATCAAGCACACTGGGGCCAACGTCCTGACTTTC
CDR3: CASSSFTGTIKHTGANVLTF

J: TRBJ1-1
size: .
D: .
length: 13
V: TRBV19
DNA: TGTGCCAGTAGTAGCACCATGAACACTGAAGCTTTCTTT
CDR3: CASSSTMNTEAFF

J: TRBJ2-3
size: .
D: .
length: 15
V: TRBV19
DNA: TGTGCCAGTAGTATCTCGGCAGGGTCCACAGATACGCAGTATTTT
CDR3: CASSISAGSTDTQYF

J: TRBJ1-2
size: once
D: TRBD1
length: 15
V: TRBV29-1
DNA: TGCAGCGTTGATGGGTTTCAGGGGGTTGACTATGGCTACACCTTC
CDR3: CSVDGFQGVDYGYTF

J: TRBJ2-3
size: .
D: .
length: 15
V: TRBV18
DNA: TGTGCCAGCTCACCCGATGGGAGGAGGACAGATACGCAGTATTTT
CDR3: CASSPDGRRTDTQYF

J: TRBJ2-1
size: .
D: .
length: 17
V: TRBV4-3
DNA: TGCGCCAGCAGCCAAGTTTGGATGGGAGCGGGCCGGTATGAGCAGTTCTTC
CDR3: CASSQVWMGAGRYEQFF

J: TRBJ1-6
size: .
D: .
length: 14
V: TRBV4-1
DNA: TGCGCCAGCAGCCTGGGGTACGAGAATTCACCCCTCCACTTT
CDR3: CASSLGYENSPLHF

J: TRBJ2-5
size: .
D: TRBD2
length: 16
V: TRBV28
DNA: TGTGCCAGCAGTACCCTGGGTAGCGGGCCGGAAGAGACCCAGTACTTC
CDR3: CASSTLGSGPEETQYF

J: TRBJ2-1
size: .
D: TRBD1
length: 16
V: TRBV9
DNA: TGTGCCAGCAGCGCGAATCGGGACAGGACGTCCGATGAGCAGTTCTTC
CDR3: CASSANRDRTSDEQFF

J: TRBJ2-1
size: .
D: TRBD1
length: 16
V: TRBV14
DNA: TGTGCCAGCAGCCACCCGGGACAGAACTCCTACAATGAGCAGTTCTTC
CDR3: CASSHPGQNSYNEQFF

J: TRBJ2-1
size: .
D: TRBD2
length: 15
V: TRBV7-3
DNA: TGTGCCAGCAGCTTAATAGCGGGACATCTGAATGAGCAGTTCTTC
CDR3: CASSLIAGHLNEQFF

J: TRBJ2-7
size: .
D: .
length: 14
V: TRBV19
DNA: TGTGCCAGTAGTATAGCGGCCGGAGCCTACGAGCAGTACTTC
CDR3: CASSIAAGAYEQYF

J: TRBJ1-2
size: .
D: .
length: 13
V: TRBV28
DNA: TGTGCCAGCAGCCCCGGGCAGAACTATGGCTACACCTTC
CDR3: CASSPGQNYGYTF

J: TRBJ2-5
size: .
D: .
length: 15
V: TRBV7-2
DNA: TGTGCCAGCAGCGTCCTCACACGGCGTCAAGAGACCCAGTACTTC
CDR3: CASSVLTRRQETQYF

J: TRBJ2-7
size: .
D: .
length: 13
V: TRBV19
DNA: TGTGCCAGTGCTAGGGGCTACTCCTACGAGCAGTACTTC
CDR3: CASARGYSYEQYF

J: TRBJ2-7
size: .
D: .
length: 16
V: TRBV5-1
DNA: TGCGCCAGCAGCTTGGGTCGTAGGGGACTTTCTTACGAGCAGTACTTC
CDR3: CASSLGRRGLSYEQYF

J: TRBJ2-7
size: .
D: .
length: 13
V: TRBV11-2
DNA: TGTGCCAGCAGCTTAGTGTCACCCCACGAGCAGTACTTC
CDR3: CASSLVSPHEQYF

J: TRBJ2-5
size: .
D: .
length: 13
V: TRBV7-2
DNA: TGTGCCAGCAGCCCCCAAGGTAGCGAGACCCAGTACTTC
CDR3: CASSPQGSETQYF

J: TRBJ2-1
size: .
D: .
length: 12
V: TRBV7-2
DNA: TGTGCCAGCCGGGCAGGGCTCAATGAGCAGTTCTTC
CDR3: CASRAGLNEQFF

J: TRBJ1-2
size: few
D: .
length: 13
V: TRBV7-8
DNA: TGTGCCAGCAGCTTACCCAGTAACTATGGCTACACCTTC
CDR3: CASSLPSNYGYTF